The 3 T cell receptor beta chains in this list originate from one sample, sequenced in a study of T cell repertoires in cytomegalovirus infection. MiXCR, applied by TCRdb to the reads, yields one record per CDR3 protein. Among 450,000 to 600,000 distinct CDR3 sequences listed, 30% to 35% were seen once. These receptors lack a known antigen. The sequencing here drew on cultured PBMCs, taken from culture after CMV antigen stimulation. Every receptor here comes from a human donor in good health (CMV status not recorded). Some clones in this sample may be carry-over from other donors' samples.

The chain combines TRBV4-1 with TRBJ2-5; D might be TRBD1 (6 bases). V was cut by 2 bases and J by 5 bases, with 12 bases left in between. Germline V CDR1 and CDR2: MGHRA, YSYEKL. The CDR3 runs 14 residues. Here the CDR3 DNA reads TGCGCCAGCAGCCAAACGAACAGGGTGGAGACCCAGTACTTC. Encoded protein: CASSQTNRVETQYF.

The chain has TRBV20-1 and TRBJ1-6, with 7 bases fitting TRBD1. The CDR3 covers 13 residues. J gave up 9 bases and V 5 bases, and 7 bases lay outside the gene matches. Germline lookup yields CDR1 DFQATT and CDR2 SNEGSKA (reference sequence). The chain's CDR3 is CSAGGDRVSPLHF. In nucleotides, the CDR3 is TGCAGTGCTGGCGGGGACAGAGTTTCACCCCTCCACTTT.

Only a few counts were recorded for this clonotype. The chain carries TRBV5-1 and TRBJ1-2; 7 bases are a match to TRBD1. This CDR3 is built from 14 residues. The ends lost 4 bases at V and 2 bases at J; junction bases unmatched: 5. Germline assignment: CDR1 SGHRS and CDR2 YFSETQ. Written as DNA, the CDR3 is TGCGCCAGCAGCGGGGGACAGCTCAACTATGGCTACACCTTC. Amino acids: CASSGGQLNYGYTF.